Here is one TCR beta chain with its context. The data are from a study of blood T cell repertoires in COVID-19. V shed 6 bases and J 2 bases; nucleotides not matched to a gene: 5. The germline V gene has CDR1 LNHDA and CDR2 SQIVND (reference sequence). The CDR3 has 14 amino acids. Study members were between about 18 and 90 years old and lived in roughly 24 US regions. Cohorts were assigned according to the clinical history that participants reported. Under the authors' procedure: Estimation of nucleated cell counts relied on the amplification of reference gene primers. Clones were read by immunoSEQ multiplex PCR, and TCRdb kept only the in-frame ones, dropping some. V and J calls and clone size are copied from that table; D and trimming were computed from the DNA. The sample consists of under 200,000 clones, 82% of them appearing once.

The chain employs TRBV19 and TRBJ2-3, with 7 bases identical to TRBD1. The TCR comes from a man between 45 and 60 years old who had recovered from COVID-19. The source material was PBMCs or T cells enriched from blood (not recorded which). The CDR3 region has the DNA TGTGCCAGTAGCCCCAGGGGGATCACAGATACGCAGTATTTT. Its protein product is CASSPRGITDTQYF.